This is a list of T cell receptor beta chains from one sample in a study of T-cell reconstitution after alpha-beta-depleted transplantation in children. TCRdb passed the PCR reads through MiXCR, listing each CDR3 protein once. The sample yields approximately 200,000 distinct CDR3 sequences, about 14% seen once. This specimen consisted of PBMCs from the stem cell graft donor, obtained from the stem cell graft. All receptors come from a human donor who donated a stem cell graft to a child with acute lymphoblastic leukemia. Each CDR3 is given with its conserved first and last residue. Each record gives: CDR3 length, D gene, J gene, V gene, clone size, CDR3 DNA, CDR3 protein. D genes are given only for firm matches. For some rows the clone size is stated as once, few or many, or as a class when expanded; others skip it.

17 TRBD1 TRBJ2-7 TRBV7-8 - TGTGCCAGCAGCTTTGGACAGGGAACAAAAAAGTTTTACGAGCAGTACTTC CASSFGQGTKKFYEQYF
13 - TRBJ2-1 TRBV7-9 - TGTGCCAGCAGCTTAGCGGAGTACGGTGAGCAGTTCTTC CASSLAEYGEQFF
16 - TRBJ1-2 TRBV7-2 many TGTGCCAGCAGCCCACCCCCGGAGGGGGGAAGCTATGGCTACACCTTC CASSPPPEGGSYGYTF
15 TRBD2 TRBJ2-1 TRBV11-2 many TGTGCCAGCAGCTTAACGGGGAGGGCCACCAATGAGCAGTTCTTC CASSLTGRATNEQFF
15 - TRBJ2-1 TRBV28 - TGTGCCAGCAGATTCAGAACACGCCCTAACAATGAGCAGTTCTTC CASRFRTRPNNEQFF
11 - TRBJ2-5 TRBV20-1 many TGCAGTGCTAGACCGGAAGAGACCCAGTACTTC CSARPEETQYF
13 TRBD2 TRBJ2-7 TRBV12-3/TRBV12-4 many TGTGCCAGCAAGATCCTGAGCGGGAGAGAGCAGTACTTC CASKILSGREQYF
18 TRBD2 TRBJ2-3 TRBV4-2 few TGTGCCAGCAGCCGCGGGACTAGCGGGAGTGGAGACACAGATACGCAGTATTTT CASSRGTSGSGDTDTQYF
15 TRBD1 TRBJ2-2 TRBV5-1 many TGCGCCAGCAGACCCGGGACAGCGAACACCGGGGAGCTGTTTTTT CASRPGTANTGELFF
15 - TRBJ2-6 TRBV6-5 many TGTGCCAGCAGTTACGGGTTCTCTGGGGCCAACGTCCTGACTTTC CASSYGFSGANVLTF
16 TRBD2 TRBJ2-3 TRBV10-3 many TGTGCCATCGCTAGCGGGAGAAGTCAATCGGCAGATACGCAGTATTTT CAIASGRSQSADTQYF
15 - TRBJ2-1 TRBV27 many TGTGCCAGAAGTCCTCTGGACAACCTGGCAAATGAGCAGTTCTTC CARSPLDNLANEQFF
17 - TRBJ2-1 TRBV4-2 many TGTGCCAGCAGCCAAGGTATAACCTCAAGCTCCTACAATGAGCAGTTCTTC CASSQGITSSSYNEQFF
17 - TRBJ2-3 TRBV20-1 - TGCAGTGCCAGGCGCCCCCGGGGGCACAGGTTTACAGATACGCAGTATTTT CSARRPRGHRFTDTQYF
12 - TRBJ2-1 TRBV7-9 many TGTGCCAGCAGCCCGACCTACAATGAGCAGTTCTTC CASSPTYNEQFF
14 - TRBJ1-4 TRBV20-1 - TGCAGTGCCACCCTTCACAGGTCGTTTGAAAAACTGTTTTTT CSATLHRSFEKLFF
14 - TRBJ1-1 TRBV7-9 few TGTGCCAGCAGCTTGGGACTGCCGAACACTGAAGCTTTCTTT CASSLGLPNTEAFF
16 TRBD1 TRBJ2-1 TRBV10-3 many TGTGCCATCAGTGACCAGGGACAGCAACTACAGAATGAGCAGTTCTTC CAISDQGQQLQNEQFF
17 TRBD2 TRBJ2-7 TRBV3-1 many TGTGCCAGCAGCCAAGAGAGGGAACTAGCGGGATACGCCGAGCAGTACTTC CASSQERELAGYAEQYF
13 - TRBJ2-7 TRBV5-1 many TGCGCCAGCAGCTTGGGGACATTATACGAGCAGTACTTC CASSLGTLYEQYF
13 TRBD2 TRBJ2-2 TRBV12-3/TRBV12-4 - TGTGCCAGCAGGGGGGGGTTTTCCGGGGAGCTGTTTTTT CASRGGFSGELFF
16 TRBD1 TRBJ1-5 TRBV12-3/TRBV12-4 many TGTGCCAGCAGCCCCGGACAGGGGATTGGCAATCAGCCCCAGCATTTT CASSPGQGIGNQPQHF
16 - TRBJ2-2 TRBV5-1 few TGCGCCAGCAGCTCAGGGTGGAGGGAGAACACCGGGGAGCTGTTTTTT CASSSGWRENTGELFF
12 - TRBJ1-5 TRBV18 - TGTGCCAGCTCATTTCAACAGCAGCCCCAGCATTTT CASSFQQQPQHF
15 TRBD1 TRBJ2-2 TRBV5-1 - TGCGCCAGCAGCTCCGGAGACAGGGCGGCCGGGGAGCTGTTTTTT CASSSGDRAAGELFF
13 TRBD1 TRBJ2-5 TRBV20-1 many TGCAGTGCTGGGGACAGGGATCGGGAGACCCAGTACTTC CSAGDRDRETQYF
16 TRBD2 TRBJ2-1 TRBV2 - TGTGCCAGCAGTGGTTTACGCGGGAGTACATACAATGAGCAGTTCTTC CASSGLRGSTYNEQFF
15 TRBD1 TRBJ1-6 TRBV20-1 - TGCAGTGCTGATAAAGGACAGGGGGAGAATTCACCCCTCCACTTT CSADKGQGENSPLHF
15 - TRBJ1-1 TRBV12-3/TRBV12-4 many TGTGCCAGCAGTCAATCGACAGTCATGAACACTGAAGCTTTCTTT CASSQSTVMNTEAFF
15 TRBD1 TRBJ1-4 TRBV5-1 few TGCGCCAGCAGCCCCAACAGGGGGACTAATGAAAAACTGTTTTTT CASSPNRGTNEKLFF
17 - TRBJ2-2 TRBV11-3 - TGTGCCAGCAGCTTAGAGTCCAGGGCGGAGAACACCGGGGAGCTGTTTTTT CASSLESRAENTGELFF
17 - TRBJ1-3 TRBV6-1 many TGTGCCAGCAGTGACACCTTAGGGCAGGGGCCTAGAAACACCATATATTTT CASSDTLGQGPRNTIYF
13 - TRBJ2-7 TRBV5-1 many TGCGCCAGCAGCTTGGTAAGAGGGTCGGAGCAGTACTTC CASSLVRGSEQYF
11 TRBD1 TRBJ1-1 TRBV5-1 many TGCGCCAGCAGCTTACAGGGGCAAGCTTTCTTT CASSLQGQAFF
15 - TRBJ1-2 TRBV11-3 few TGTGCCAGCAGCCCATACAGGGCAGCGGGTTCGGGCTACACCTTC CASSPYRAAGSGYTF
16 - TRBJ1-1 TRBV12-3/TRBV12-4 many TGTGCCAGCAGGCCCCAGATTAGGGCTTCGAACACTGAAGCTTTCTTT CASRPQIRASNTEAFF
13 - TRBJ2-1 TRBV20-1 many TGCAGTGCTAGAGTACTAGCAGGCAATGAGCAGTTCTTC CSARVLAGNEQFF
14 - TRBJ1-1 TRBV7-9 many TGTGCCAGCAGTTTTACCGGGGCGAACACTGAAGCTTTCTTT CASSFTGANTEAFF
13 - TRBJ1-5 TRBV5-1 many TGCGCCAGCAGCTTGGATCTCAATCAGCCCCAGCATTTT CASSLDLNQPQHF
12 - TRBJ2-1 TRBV6-2/TRBV6-3 many TGTGCCAGCAGTTACTCTGCCCATGAGCAGTTCTTC CASSYSAHEQFF
13 - TRBJ2-1 TRBV10-3 many TGTGCCATCGCTGATGAGACCTACAATGAGCAGTTCTTC CAIADETYNEQFF
12 - TRBJ1-5 TRBV28 - TGTGCCAGCAGTGACGACGGACAGCCCCAGCATTTT CASSDDGQPQHF